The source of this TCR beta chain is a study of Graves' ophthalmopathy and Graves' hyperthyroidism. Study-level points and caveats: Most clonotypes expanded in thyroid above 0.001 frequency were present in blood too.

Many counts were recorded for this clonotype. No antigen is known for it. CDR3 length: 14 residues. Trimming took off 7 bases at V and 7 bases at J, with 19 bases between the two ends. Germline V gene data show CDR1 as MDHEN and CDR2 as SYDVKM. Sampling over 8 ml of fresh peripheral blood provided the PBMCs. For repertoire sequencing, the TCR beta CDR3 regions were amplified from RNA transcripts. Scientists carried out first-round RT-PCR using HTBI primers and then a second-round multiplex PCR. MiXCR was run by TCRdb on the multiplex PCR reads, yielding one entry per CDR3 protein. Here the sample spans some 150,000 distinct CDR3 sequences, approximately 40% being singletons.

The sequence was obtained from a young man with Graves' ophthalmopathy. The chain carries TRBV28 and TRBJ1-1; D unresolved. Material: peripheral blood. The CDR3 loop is CASTQLPGRLEAFF. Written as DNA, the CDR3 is TGTGCCAGCACCCAGTTACCGGGCAGACTTGAAGCTTTCTTT.